This TCR beta chain appears in the sequencing data of a study of blood T cell repertoires in COVID-19. About the study: The United States, Italy and Spain supplied acute and convalescent COVID-19 samples. In each case, the material was cDNA or gDNA derived from T cells, B-cell-depleted T cells, or PBMCs.

Germline V CDR1 and CDR2: MNHEY, SVGAGI. The length of the CDR3 is 15 residues. V was clipped by 5 bases and J by 1 base; unmatched bases: 5. The data were produced by immunoSEQ multiplex PCR, yet TCRdb's version contains in-frame clones alone and is incomplete. The table records some 250,000 clones, around nine tenths of them present only once. V usage is TRBV6-5 and J usage is TRBJ2-3; 8 bases map to TRBD1. Input material: peripheral blood. This clonotype was obtained from a man under 40 with active or convalescent COVID-19. DNA of the CDR3: TGTGCCAGCAGTCAGCCGGACAGGGGCACAGATACGCAGTATTTT. This sequence encodes CASSQPDRGTDTQYF.